The clone carrying this TCR beta chain occurred a few times. This specimen belongs to a study of T-cell memory formation after mild COVID-19. TCRdb processed the 5' RACE reads anew with MiXCR; each CDR3 protein has one entry. Among around 310,000 distinct CDR3 sequences, 20% to 25% were seen once, and the ten largest hold roughly a fifth. Trimming took 0 bases from V and 5 from J, leaving 17 bases between them. CDR1 and CDR2 (germline): DFQATT, SNEGSKA (reference sequence). The CDR3 totals 15 residues. Sequences were obtained from PBMCs or a T cell subset sorted from them (not recorded which). This TCR derives from a man aged 18 to 29 who had mild COVID-19 (a few samples of this study predate the infection). Cell type and time point are not known. This chain connects TRBV20-1 to TRBJ2-7, with TRBD2 as a possible D gene (6 bases). The CDR3 nucleotides read TGCAGTGCTAGAGATTCTTTGGCGGGCGGGGACGAGCAGTACGTC. Amino acid sequence: CSARDSLAGGDEQYV.